This is a list of T cell receptor beta chains from one sample in a study of cytomegalovirus exposure and HLA in healthy donors. The table came from immunoSEQ multiplex PCR; TCRdb's copy has only in-frame clones and leaves some out. The data show approximately 180,000 clones, roughly 87% seen once. Sequencing input: PBMCs. Receptors were obtained from a girl under three years old in good health and CMV-seronegative. Each CDR3 is given with its conserved first and last residue. The D gene is left open where the match is weak. Clone size, where shown, is once, few, many, or a class for clones that have expanded.

DNA: TGTGCCAGCAGCCCAGTCCCGGGACTAGCGGGCACAGATACGCAGTATTTT; CDR3: CASSPVPGLAGTDTQYF; length: 17; D: TRBD2; J: TRBJ2-3; size: .; V: TRBV9
DNA: TGTGCCAGCTCTTCGGCGCCTAGCGAGACCTACGAGCAGTACTTC; CDR3: CASSSAPSETYEQYF; length: 15; D: .; J: TRBJ2-7; size: .; V: TRBV6-5
DNA: TGTGCCAGCAGCTCCGGGGGGGCCGGTTACGAGCAGTACTTC; CDR3: CASSSGGAGYEQYF; length: 14; D: TRBD2; J: TRBJ2-7; size: .; V: TRBV5-4
DNA: TGTGCCAGCAGTTGGACAGGGAAGGTCCTCTATGGCTACACCTTC; CDR3: CASSWTGKVLYGYTF; length: 15; D: TRBD1; J: TRBJ1-2; size: .; V: TRBV6-5
DNA: TGCGCCAGCAGCCACCCCCATAGCCTCCACGAGCAGTACTTC; CDR3: CASSHPHSLHEQYF; length: 14; D: .; J: TRBJ2-7; size: once; V: TRBV4-1
DNA: TGTGCCAGCAGCTTGGGTCTAGCGGGAGCCTACGAGCAGTACTTC; CDR3: CASSLGLAGAYEQYF; length: 15; D: TRBD2; J: TRBJ2-7; size: .; V: TRBV5-4
DNA: TGTGCCAGCACCCAACAAGAGGCAACCCACACTGAAGCTTTCTTT; CDR3: CASTQQEATHTEAFF; length: 15; D: .; J: TRBJ1-1; size: .; V: TRBV7-9
DNA: TGCGCCAGCAGTCACTGTAACAGCCAGGGGACCTCTGGGGCCAACGTCCTGACTTTC; CDR3: CASSHCNSQGTSGANVLTF; length: 19; D: .; J: TRBJ2-6; size: .; V: TRBV23-1
DNA: TGTGCCAGCAGGGGTGGACAGGGGAAAAGGGAGCTGTTTTTT; CDR3: CASRGGQGKRELFF; length: 14; D: TRBD1; J: TRBJ2-2; size: once; V: TRBV27
DNA: TGCGCCAGCACCTTCGGTCTCTCGAGCGGGAGGACAGATACGCAGTATTTT; CDR3: CASTFGLSSGRTDTQYF; length: 17; D: TRBD2; J: TRBJ2-3; size: .; V: TRBV5-1
DNA: TGTGCCAGCAGCCCCCGTCTGACGGGGACTACCAGCACAGATACGCAGTATTTT; CDR3: CASSPRLTGTTSTDTQYF; length: 18; D: TRBD2; J: TRBJ2-3; size: .; V: TRBV7-6
DNA: TGCGCCAGCAGCTTGTCAGGGGGCGTCTACAATGAGCAGTTCTTC; CDR3: CASSLSGGVYNEQFF; length: 15; D: TRBD1; J: TRBJ2-1; size: .; V: TRBV5-1
DNA: TGTGCCAGCAGTCCGCATAGCGGGAGAACCTACGAGCAGTACTTC; CDR3: CASSPHSGRTYEQYF; length: 15; D: TRBD2; J: TRBJ2-7; size: once; V: TRBV6-6
DNA: TGTGCCAGCAGCTTATATAGGCAGGGGACGGATGGCTACACCTTC; CDR3: CASSLYRQGTDGYTF; length: 15; D: .; J: TRBJ1-2; size: .; V: TRBV7-3
DNA: TGTGCCAGCAGCTACTACTTAGCGGCTAGCACAGATACGCAGTATTTT; CDR3: CASSYYLAASTDTQYF; length: 16; D: .; J: TRBJ2-3; size: once; V: TRBV11-1
DNA: TGCGCCAGCAGCCATCTGGGGCAGCATCAAGAGACCCAGTACTTC; CDR3: CASSHLGQHQETQYF; length: 15; D: .; J: TRBJ2-5; size: .; V: TRBV5-1
DNA: TGTGCCAGCAGCGAGGGACAGGGAGACGAGCAGTACTTC; CDR3: CASSEGQGDEQYF; length: 13; D: TRBD1; J: TRBJ2-7; size: .; V: TRBV11-3
DNA: TGTGCCAGCAGGCCCGACAGGGATCGGTACGAGCAGTACTTC; CDR3: CASRPDRDRYEQYF; length: 14; D: TRBD1; J: TRBJ2-7; size: .; V: TRBV25-1
DNA: TGTGCCAGCAGTGAACAGGGAAAAAACACTGAAGCTTTCTTT; CDR3: CASSEQGKNTEAFF; length: 14; D: .; J: TRBJ1-1; size: .; V: TRBV21-1
DNA: TGTGCCATCGGGACAGCTAACTATGGCTACACCTTC; CDR3: CAIGTANYGYTF; length: 12; D: TRBD1; J: TRBJ1-2; size: .; V: TRBV10-3
DNA: TGTGCCAGCAGTCCCTTCTACGAGCAGTACTTC; CDR3: CASSPFYEQYF; length: 11; D: .; J: TRBJ2-7; size: .; V: TRBV2
DNA: TGTGCCAGCAGCCTCAACAGGGGGGTAAACACTGAAGCTTTCTTT; CDR3: CASSLNRGVNTEAFF; length: 15; D: TRBD1; J: TRBJ1-1; size: .; V: TRBV16
DNA: TGTGCCAGCAGCTTGTTCCCCCGGCGACTAGATACAGATACGCAGTATTTT; CDR3: CASSLFPRRLDTDTQYF; length: 17; D: .; J: TRBJ2-3; size: .; V: TRBV5-6
DNA: TGCGCCAGCAGCCCGCTCGGCGGAAGCTCCTACAATGAGCAGTTCTTC; CDR3: CASSPLGGSSYNEQFF; length: 16; D: .; J: TRBJ2-1; size: once; V: TRBV5-1
DNA: TGCGCCAGCAGCGCCGCTCTAACCTACGAGCAGTACTTC; CDR3: CASSAALTYEQYF; length: 13; D: .; J: TRBJ2-7; size: .; V: TRBV5-1
DNA: TGTGCCAGCAGTAGCCCGGGACAGGGGATCCCTGAAGCTTTCTTT; CDR3: CASSSPGQGIPEAFF; length: 15; D: TRBD1; J: TRBJ1-1; size: .; V: TRBV25-1